This T cell receptor (beta chain) comes out of a study of blood T cell repertoires in COVID-19 (dated by TCRdb to 2020 to 2022). For the wider study: Samples covering the acute and convalescent phases of COVID-19 were provided by collaborators in the United States, Italy and Spain. Where available, HLA class I and class II types were obtained from metadata supplied by the sample provider rather than from assay-based typing. The prospective study material was composed of cDNA or gDNA derived from T cells, B-cell-depleted T cells, or PBMCs. A freely available public database, intended as a resource for researchers studying the immune response to SARS-CoV-2, is where the repertoires were released. A de-identified subject ID, COVID-19 status, age in years and sex were almost always included in the sample metadata. The samples were drawn from two sources: the first 160 participants of the ongoing ImmuneRACE study, and about 1,300 subjects contributed by 6 global collaborators. Deeply sampled blood TCRbeta repertoires from subjects exposed to, actively infected with, or recovered from COVID-19 were included in the dataset.

Whole blood was collected in K2EDTA tubes by collaborating institutions according to the institutions' own protocols. For TCRbeta analysis, collaborators shipped samples as frozen whole blood, isolated PBMCs, or DNA extracted from either of those sample types. On the study overall, not on this receptor specifically: The amount of clinical and demographic metadata varied by source and participant and was provided uncurated.

With regard to this clone: Its antigen has not been determined. No much larger clone is present one base from it, and per-base qualities are unavailable.

The immunoSEQ Assay, a bias-controlled multiplex PCR, was used to amplify TCRbeta CDR3 regions from genomic DNA. The study's processing was this. Within the assay, amplification of reference gene primers was used to estimate how many nucleated cells each sample contained. To quantify the absolute abundance of each unique TCRbeta CDR3 rearrangement, sequence reads were collapsed and filtered. For each sample, productive Simpson clonality was calculated as the square root of Simpson's diversity index across productive rearrangements. TCRdb mirrors the immuneACCESS table, restricted to in-frame sequences. Some clones are absent from its copies; in checked studies, under half trace to an unresolved V gene, and the reason for the others is unknown. The DNA was the basis for D and trimming; V, J and clone size are from that table. Recorded for this sample are about 170,000 clones; more than 75% of them occurred a single time. Under 3.5% of the sample belongs to the ten largest clones.

The receptor was isolated from a man between 65 and 85 years old with acute or convalescent COVID-19. The sequencing sample was made of peripheral blood.

The nucleotide sequence is given as TGTGCCAGCAGCTTAACTAGAGGGCCTTTGAACACTGAAGCTTTCTTT. Translated, this is CASSLTRGPLNTEAFF. The chain employs TRBV7-3 and TRBJ1-1; no D gene can be assigned with confidence. CDR1 and CDR2 are read off the germline V gene as SGHTA and FQGTGA. V lost 0 bases and J lost 0 bases; the stretch between them is 11 bases long. The CDR3 spans 16 residues, from the cysteine through the phenylalanine. Only the CDR3 region is kept as DNA, spanning 48 bases read in frame from base 1.